The 9 T cell receptor beta chains below come from one sample, sequenced in a study of T-cell memory formation after mild COVID-19. TCRdb re-analysed the 5' RACE reads in MiXCR, keeping a single row per CDR3 protein. In the table there are roughly 320,000 distinct CDR3 sequences, approximately 29% of which are singletons. Sequencing used PBMCs or a T cell subset sorted from them (not recorded which). The receptors here all came from an adult woman who had mild COVID-19 (a few samples of this study predate the infection). Cell type and time point are not known.

The V and J genes are TRBV10-2 and TRBJ1-1; D ambiguous. Germline lookup yields CDR1 WSHSY and CDR2 SAAADI. This CDR3 spans 17 amino acids. V gave up 3 bases and J gave up 0 bases, with 17 bases separating them. This chain's CDR3 is CASSDTGLRFMNTEAFF. The CDR3 DNA reads TGCGCCAGCAGTGATACTGGGCTTCGCTTCATGAACACTGAAGCTTTCTTT.

The V gene is TRBV23-1, the J gene TRBJ1-5; 7 nucleotides match TRBD1. TRBV23-1 is known as an ORF, though its function is uncertain. The CDR3 length is 13 residues. J gave up 11 bases and V 8 bases, and 12 bases lay outside the gene matches. The CDR3 region has the DNA TGCGCCAGCTTCCAGGGGGTGCAATCAGCCCAGCATTTT. This codes for CASFQGVQSAQHF.

This clonotype has just a few counts. The chain has TRBV20-1 and TRBJ2-1; 13 nucleotides match TRBD2. From germline, CDR1 is DFQATT and CDR2 SNEGSKA (reference sequence). V lost 6 bases to trimming and J lost 10 bases; unmatched junction nucleotides: 9. CDR3 length equals 14 residues. CDR3 sequence reads: CSARTSGSSREQFF. DNA for the CDR3: TGCAGTGCCCGGACTAGCGGGAGCTCCCGAGAGCAGTTCTTC.

This clonotype appeared a few times. The rearrangement links TRBV6-5 to TRBJ2-5; 7 nucleotides match TRBD1. The CDR3 length is 15 residues. From germline, CDR1 is MNHEY and CDR2 SVGAGI. The J segment lost 2 bases and the V segment lost 2 bases, leaving 5 bases of the junction unmatched. In DNA form, the CDR3 reads TGTGCCAGCAGTTACGCTGGGGGACAGCAAGAGACCCAGTACTTC. It is translated as CASSYAGGQQETQYF.

J is TRBJ2-1 and V is TRBV20-1; D possibly corresponds to TRBD1 (6 bases). Looked up from germline, CDR1 is DFQATT and CDR2 is SNEGSKA (reference sequence). Between the trimmed V and J ends, which lost 3 bases and 7 bases, there was a span of 10 bases. The CDR3 is 12 residues long. CDR3 protein: CSARTGGNEQFF. The CDR3 region has the DNA TGCAGTGCTAGGACAGGTGGGAATGAGCAGTTCTTC.

DNA of the CDR3: TGCGCCAGCAGCTTAAATCCGGGCGAGCAGTACTTC. Translation gives CASSLNPGEQYF. The genes are TRBV5-1 and TRBJ2-7; D gene ambiguous. Per the germline V gene, CDR1 is SGHRS and CDR2 is YFSETQ. The CDR3 runs 12 residues. The V gene lost 2 bases and the J gene lost 6 bases, with 9 bases spanning the gap. Using reference TRBV5-1 and TRBJ2-7 for the parts outside the CDR3, the full variable domain is KAGVTQTPRYLIKTRGQQVTLSCSPISGHRSVSWYQQTPGQGLQFLFEYFSETQRNKGNFPGRFSGRQFSNSRSEMNVSTLELGDSALYLCASSLNPGEQYFGPGTRLTVT.

The chain carries TRBV4-3 and TRBJ2-1, with D perhaps given as TRBD1 or TRBD2 (5 bases each). Germline lookup yields CDR1 LGHNA and CDR2 YSLEER. V dropped 1 base and J dropped 10 bases, with 17 bases sitting between them. The CDR3 runs to 15 residues. CDR3 sequence: CASSQASGGLREQFF. The CDR3 DNA sequence: TGCGCCAGCAGCCAAGCGAGTGGGGGTTTGCGCGAGCAGTTCTTC.

The V call is TRBV4-2, the J call TRBJ2-3, with 8 nucleotides matching TRBD2. The CDR3 runs 17 residues. V trimming: 1 base; J trimming: 4 bases; junction bases outside the gene matches: 10. CDR1 LGHNA and CDR2 YNFKEQ come from the germline V gene. The CDR3 protein is CASSQVGAGVPADTQYF. In DNA, the CDR3 is TGTGCCAGCAGCCAAGTGGGAGCGGGGGTCCCCGCAGATACGCAGTATTTT.

This chain connects TRBV11-3 to TRBJ2-1, with 10 bases matching TRBD2. CDR1 and CDR2 (germline): SGHNT, YENEEA. CDR3 size: 13 residues. V shed 3 bases, J shed 10 bases, and the junction held 3 bases outside the gene matches. The CDR3 DNA follows: TGTGCCAGCAGCTTGACTAGCGGGCCCGAGCAGTTCTTC. It codes for CASSLTSGPEQFF.